This section outlines one TCR beta chain sequence together with its context. Assay: immunoSEQ multiplex PCR; the TCRdb copy retains only in-frame clones and omits some. The table records 75,000 to 90,000 clones, approximately 86% of them present only once. The data belong to a study of blood T cell repertoires in COVID-19. The CDR3 spans 13 residues. With 8 bases removed from V and 5 bases from J, the gap between germline ends came to 14 bases. Germline V gene data show CDR1 as MNHEY and CDR2 as SVGAGI. This sequence was found in a man at least 80 years old with active or convalescent COVID-19. The genes are TRBV6-5 and TRBJ2-3; TRBD1 might be the D (6 bases). The source material was peripheral blood. In nucleotides, the CDR3 is TGTGCCAGCTCTATCGACAGGCAAGATACGCAGTATTTT. Translation gives CASSIDRQDTQYF.